The 27 T cell receptor beta chains presented below share a single source sample, sequenced in a study of cytomegalovirus exposure and HLA in healthy donors. The PCR had 60 Vbeta and 13 Jbeta primers. Sequenced by immunoSEQ multiplex PCR; TCRdb stores in-frame clones only, minus some. The sample contains 75,000 to 95,000 clones, around 84% of which appear only once. Sample: PBMCs. These receptors were collected from a woman aged 40-49 years in good health and CMV-seropositive.

The V and J genes are TRBV11-2 and TRBJ2-7; 8 bases fit TRBD2. The CDR3 is made up of 15 amino acids. Trimming cost V 5 bases and J 6 bases; bases outside gene matches: 12. The V gene's germline CDR1 is SGHAT and CDR2 FQNNGV. CDR3 sequence reads: CASSRDGGATGEQYF. The CDR3 DNA sequence: TGTGCCAGCAGCCGGGACGGGGGGGCGACGGGCGAGCAGTACTTC.

The chain links TRBV27 to TRBJ2-3, with D possibly matching TRBD1 (6 bases). V lost 1 base and J lost 3, with 8 bases in between. Germline V gene sequence: CDR1 MNHEY, CDR2 SMNVEV (reference sequence). The CDR3 extends over 14 amino acids. CDR3 sequence (DNA): TGTGCCAGCAGTTTATTTCAGGGGACAGATACGCAGTATTTT. It yields the protein CASSLFQGTDTQYF.

This chain links TRBV6-5 with TRBJ2-7, with D tentatively TRBD1 (6 bases). The CDR3 contains 14 residues. Germline CDR1 MNHEY, CDR2 SVGAGI. The ends were cut back, 7 bases at V and 3 bases at J, with 16 bases in the middle. The CDR3 DNA follows: TGTGCCAGCATCGGCCGGCAGGGGAACTACGAGCAGTACTTC. This codes for CASIGRQGNYEQYF.

This sequence joins TRBV6-4 and TRBJ2-7; D gene uncertain. Germline CDR1 MRHNA, CDR2 SNTAGT. The CDR3 loop spans 19 amino acids. Trimming pared 9 bases from V and 0 bases from J, leaving 30 bases between. CDR3 region: CARLRPPLIKLGSSYEQYF. CDR3 bases: TGTGCCAGACTCAGGCCGCCTCTTATTAAATTAGGTAGCTCCTACGAGCAGTACTTC.

V gene TRBV7-9 combines with J gene TRBJ2-5, with 7 bases aligning to TRBD1. This CDR3 is 15 amino acids long. After removal of 3 bases from V and 1 base from J, the junction contained 5 bases not matched to a gene. Germline V lookup: CDR1 SEHNR, CDR2 FQNEAQ (reference sequence). The DNA of the CDR3 is TGTGCCAGCAGCTTGCCACAGGGGCCCCAAGAGACCCAGTACTTC. Translating gives CASSLPQGPQETQYF.

This clone turned up a few times. The V gene is TRBV6-5, the J gene TRBJ2-7; possible D gene TRBD2, 5 bases. Trimming took off 0 bases at V and 4 bases at J, with 10 bases between the two ends. The CDR3 spans 14 residues. CDR1 MNHEY and CDR2 SVGAGI come from the germline V gene. The CDR3 is CASSYSRVSYEQYF. Written as DNA, the CDR3 is TGTGCCAGCAGTTACTCGAGGGTGTCTTACGAGCAGTACTTC.

The V gene is TRBV5-1, the J gene TRBJ2-7; 7 bases are shared with TRBD2. Trimming took 0 bases from V and 4 from J; bases not matched to a gene: 4. The germline V gene has CDR1 SGHRS and CDR2 YFSETQ. This CDR3 comprises 14 residues. CDR3 protein: CASSLAQGGYEQYF. CDR3 nucleotides: TGCGCCAGCAGCTTGGCCCAGGGAGGGTACGAGCAGTACTTC.

As to this clone: Other DNA sequences in this specimen translate into the identical CDR3. This chain connects TRBV5-1 to TRBJ2-7; D gene ambiguous. Between the trimmed V and J ends, which lost 0 bases and 3 bases, there was a span of 7 bases. CDR1 is SGHRS and CDR2 is YFSETQ in the germline V gene. This CDR3 comprises 13 residues. CDR3 bases: TGCGCCAGCAGCTTGGCTGGCAGCTACGAGCAGTACTTC. The encoded protein is CASSLAGSYEQYF.

V gene TRBV2 combines with J gene TRBJ2-1, with 10 bases lining up with TRBD2. From germline, CDR1 is SNHLY and CDR2 FYNNEI. V was clipped by 8 bases and J by 7 bases; unmatched bases: 11. The CDR3 is made up of 15 amino acids. The CDR3 region has the DNA TGTGCCAGCGCAGAACCGGGACTAGCGAGAAATGAGCAGTTCTTC. Translated: CASAEPGLARNEQFF. Using reference TRBV2 and TRBJ2-1 for the parts outside the CDR3, the full variable domain is EPEVTQTPSHQVTQMGQEVILRCVPISNHLYFYWYRQILGQKVEFLVSFYNNEISEKSEIFDDQFSVERPDGSNFTLKIRSTKLEDSAMYFCASAEPGLARNEQFFGPGTRLTVL.

The gene calls are TRBV7-8 and TRBJ1-5; D perhaps matches TRBD1 (5 bases). Germline values: CDR1 SGHVS, CDR2 FQNEAQ. This CDR3 region has 13 residues. V dropped 1 base and J dropped 6 bases, with 7 bases sitting between them. As DNA, the CDR3 is TGTGCCAGCAGCTTAGGCAGGGTTCAGCCCCAGCATTTT. This gives the protein CASSLGRVQPQHF.

V usage is TRBV6-6 and J usage is TRBJ2-7; 9 bases match TRBD1. Trimming removed 8 bases from V and 6 bases from J; junction bases left unmatched: 11. This CDR3 comprises 14 residues. The germline gives CDR1 MNHNY, CDR2 SVGAGI (reference sequence). CDR3 sequence reads: CASQGTGFLSEQYF. The CDR3 nucleotides are TGTGCCAGCCAGGGGACAGGGTTTTTATCCGAGCAGTACTTC.

The chain has TRBV19 and TRBJ2-1, with 9 bases that match TRBD2. This CDR3 comprises 17 residues. Germline V gene data show CDR1 as LNHDA and CDR2 as SQIVND (reference sequence). Trimming took 0 bases from V and 8 from J; bases not matched to a gene: 11. Written as DNA, the CDR3 is TGTGCCAGTAGTATAGAAGGGGTAGCGGGAGTTAACTATGAGCAGTTCTTC. It encodes CASSIEGVAGVNYEQFF.

V gene TRBV19 combines with J gene TRBJ1-5, with D perhaps TRBD1 (5 bases). The V gene lost 1 base and the J gene lost 3 bases, with 10 bases spanning the gap. Germline CDR1 is LNHDA and CDR2 is SQIVND (reference sequence). CDR3 size: 15 residues. The CDR3 sequence: CASSIADSHNQPQHF. CDR3 sequence (DNA): TGTGCCAGTAGTATAGCAGACAGCCACAATCAGCCCCAGCATTTT.

The chain joins TRBV19 to TRBJ2-3, with D unclear. The CDR3 covers 13 residues. Germline CDR1 LNHDA, CDR2 SQIVND (reference sequence). Trimming stripped 5 bases from V and 0 bases from J, with 6 bases between. The CDR3 bases are TGTGCCAGTAGTGTATATAGCACAGATACGCAGTATTTT. Translated: CASSVYSTDTQYF. Filled out from reference TRBV19 and TRBJ2-3, the complete variable domain reads DGGITQSPKYLFRKEGQNVTLSCEQNLNHDAMYWYRQDPGQGLRLIYYSQIVNDFQKGDIAEGYSVSREKKESFPLTVTSAQKNPTAFYLCASSVYSTDTQYFGPGTRLTVL.

This clone occurred a few times. V is TRBV25-1 and J is TRBJ2-5, with 7 bases fitting TRBD2. V was pared by 2 bases and J by 10 bases, with 1 base of the junction left unmatched. CDR1 is MGHDK and CDR2 is SYGVNS in the germline V gene. The CDR3 totals 11 residues. The CDR3 nucleotides are TGTGCCAGCAGTGAAGGGGGGGACCAGTACTTC. Protein sequence: CASSEGGDQYF.

The gene calls are TRBV19 and TRBJ2-5; D perhaps matches TRBD2 (6 bases). In germline, CDR1 is LNHDA, CDR2 SQIVND (reference sequence). The CDR3 is 12 residues long. V lost 7 bases and J lost 3, with 9 bases in between. CDR3 in DNA: TGTGCCAGTAACCGCGGGGAAGAGACCCAGTACTTC. Amino acid sequence: CASNRGEETQYF.

CDR3 amino acids: CASSLGTPGLAGGLPYEQYF. The CDR3 coding sequence is TGTGCCAGCAGCTTAGGGACTCCGGGACTAGCGGGAGGACTACCCTACGAGCAGTACTTC. The chain joins TRBV13 to TRBJ2-7, with 15 positions matching TRBD2. CDR3 length: 20 amino acids. V was pared by 0 bases and J by 2 bases, with 11 bases of the junction left unmatched. The germline CDR1 and CDR2 sequences are PRHDT and FYEKMQ (reference sequence). The complete variable domain, with remaining parts taken from reference TRBV13 and TRBJ2-7, reads AAGVIQSPRHLIKEKRETATLKCYPIPRHDTVYWYQQGPGQDPQFLISFYEKMQSDKGSIPDRFSAQQFSDYHSELNMSSLELGDSALYFCASSLGTPGLAGGLPYEQYFGPGTRLTVT.

V and J are TRBV29-1 and TRBJ1-1, with D unclear. V was pared by 6 bases and J by 0 bases, with 2 bases between. Germline V lookup: CDR1 SQVTM, CDR2 ANQGSEA. This CDR3 comprises 10 residues. DNA of the CDR3: TGCAGCGTCTTGAACACTGAAGCTTTCTTT. It specifies CSVLNTEAFF.

The chain carries TRBV11-2 and TRBJ2-1; 10 bases map to TRBD2. CDR3 size: 15 residues. V gave up 6 bases and J gave up 2 bases; unmatched junction bases: 4. Germline CDR1 and CDR2: SGHAT and FQNNGV. CDR3 nucleotide sequence: TGTGCCAGCAGTACTACTAGCGGGGCCTACAATGAGCAGTTCTTC. Its protein product is CASSTTSGAYNEQFF.

The chain carries TRBV9 and TRBJ1-2; D might be TRBD1 (5 bases). V was pared by 3 bases and J by 8 bases, with 17 bases between. This CDR3 is 14 amino acids long. Germline assignment: CDR1 SGDLS and CDR2 YYNGEE. CDR3 nucleotides: TGTGCCAGCAGCGCCTCGGAGGGGCTGGGGGGCTACACCTTC. As protein: CASSASEGLGGYTF.

The V gene is TRBV30, the J gene TRBJ1-1, with D perhaps TRBD1 (5 bases). Deletions cut 0 bases from V and 3 bases from J, with 8 bases between. This CDR3 spans 13 amino acids. Germline CDR1 and CDR2: GTSNPN and SVGIG (reference sequence). CDR3 coding DNA: TGTGCCTGGAGTGTAGGAGGGGACACTGAAGCTTTCTTT. It yields the protein CAWSVGGDTEAFF.

The chain couples TRBV9 to TRBJ2-3; TRBD2 matches 9 bases. J was trimmed by 5 bases and V by 3 bases; bases with no gene match: 7. The CDR3 consists of 15 residues. Germline V CDR1 and CDR2: SGDLS, YYNGEE. The CDR3 DNA sequence: TGTGCCAGCAGCGGTGAACTAGCGGGCCAAGATACGCAGTATTTT. It encodes CASSGELAGQDTQYF.

The V gene is TRBV6-5, the J gene TRBJ2-7; tentatively, D is TRBD2 (6 bases). Trimming took off 3 bases at V and 2 bases at J, with 17 bases between the two ends. CDR1 MNHEY and CDR2 SVGAGI come from the germline V gene. CDR3 length equals 16 residues. CDR3 nucleotides: TGTGCCAGCAGTTATTCCAGGAACGGGAGACCCTACGAGCAGTACTTC. Translating it yields CASSYSRNGRPYEQYF.

This clone was recorded a few times. In the same sample, other DNA sequences code for this CDR3. V is TRBV5-1 and J is TRBJ1-2, with D possibly matching TRBD1 (6 bases). The CDR3 consists of 14 residues. Germline V gene lookup returns CDR1 SGHRS and CDR2 YFSETQ. Trimming removed 0 bases at V and 8 bases at J, with 14 bases between. CDR3 in amino acids: CASSLGQGLGGYTF. The CDR3 coding sequence is TGCGCCAGCAGCTTGGGTCAGGGGCTTGGCGGCTACACCTTC. Together with reference TRBV5-1 and TRBJ1-2, the CDR3 gives the full variable domain: KAGVTQTPRYLIKTRGQQVTLSCSPISGHRSVSWYQQTPGQGLQFLFEYFSETQRNKGNFPGRFSGRQFSNSRSEMNVSTLELGDSALYLCASSLGQGLGGYTFGSGTRLTVV.

The rearrangement uses TRBV7-9 and TRBJ2-3, with D maybe TRBD2 (5 bases). The CDR3 spans 13 residues. Germline V lookup: CDR1 SEHNR, CDR2 FQNEAQ (reference sequence). Deletions cut 3 bases from V and 5 bases from J, with 9 bases between. As DNA, the CDR3 is TGTGCCAGCAGCTTGGGAGTGGGAGATACGCAGTATTTT. Translation: CASSLGVGDTQYF. The full variable domain, completed using reference TRBV7-9 and TRBJ2-3, is DTGVSQNPRHKITKRGQNVTFRCDPISEHNRLYWYRQTLGQGPEFLTYFQNEAQLEKSRLLSDRFSAERPKGSFSTLEIQRTEQGDSAMYLCASSLGVGDTQYFGPGTRLTVL.

The CDR3 bases are TGTGCCAGCAGCAAAGAGCAGGGGGCTCAGCCCCAGCATTTT. This encodes CASSKEQGAQPQHF. The V gene is TRBV21-1, the J gene TRBJ1-5; the table's D call TRBD1 went unverified against the DNA. TRBV21-1 is marked as a pseudogene. This CDR3 is 14 amino acids long.

The CDR3 protein is CASSPQDRDEQYF. CDR3 DNA sequence: TGTGCCAGCAGTCCCCAGGACAGGGACGAGCAGTACTTC. The chain employs TRBV28 and TRBJ2-7; 8 bases align to TRBD1. Unmatched junction bases numbered 5, after V lost 5 bases and J lost 5 bases. The CDR3 runs 13 residues. Germline values: CDR1 MDHEN, CDR2 SYDVKM.